The next 27 T cell receptor beta chains were all read from a single sample in a study of post-analysis software for immune sequencing data. TCR beta cDNA libraries had unique molecular identifiers. TCRdb ran MiXCR on the PCR reads and lists one entry per CDR3 protein. The sample shows roughly 800,000 distinct CDR3 sequences, approximately 44% of them seen only once. Broader study findings: Higher frequency in patients than in controls was seen for about five TRBV segments, with TRBV5-6, TRBV5-1 and TRBV20-1 among them.

No antigen has been assigned to these receptors. The sample consisted of blood. The receptors here all came from a girl between 5 and 17 years old with multiple sclerosis.

This clonotype occurred once. This sequence may be a read error, since a much larger clone differs from it by one base. The gene calls are TRBV27 and TRBJ2-5; D might be TRBD2 (6 bases). V lost 0 bases, J lost 3 bases, and 8 bases lay in between. The CDR3 extends over 14 amino acids. CDR1 and CDR2 (germline): MNHEY, SMNVEV (reference sequence). CDR3 amino acids: CASSLSAGKETQYF. Here the CDR3 DNA reads TGTGCCAGCAGTTTATCGGCGGGAAAAGAGACCCAGTACTTC.

The chain couples TRBV10-3 to TRBJ2-7, with D possibly being TRBD2 (7 bases). CDR1 is ENHRY, CDR2 SYGVKD, per germline. Trimming pared 0 bases from V and 2 bases from J, leaving 14 bases between. The length of the CDR3 is 16 residues. The CDR3 region is CAISESGGGSAYEQYF. The CDR3 DNA follows: TGTGCCATCAGTGAGTCGGGGGGCGGGAGCGCCTACGAGCAGTACTTC.

The sample holds one count of this clonotype. This chain connects TRBV20-1 to TRBJ1-1; D may be TRBD1 (5 bases). This CDR3 contains 16 residues. Germline values: CDR1 DFQATT, CDR2 SNEGSKA (reference sequence). Trimming removed 3 bases from V and 0 bases from J, with 17 bases in between. Here the CDR3 DNA reads TGCAGTGCTAGTTCAGGGATATCGGGATTGAACACTGAAGCTTTCTTT. Residues: CSASSGISGLNTEAFF.

This clonotype came up once. The chain couples TRBV6-6 to TRBJ2-7, with D possibly being TRBD1 (6 bases). V was pared by 6 bases and J by 2 bases, with 14 bases between. Germline V lookup: CDR1 MNHNY, CDR2 SVGAGI (reference sequence). The CDR3 is made up of 14 amino acids. In DNA, the CDR3 is TGTGCCAGCAGGAGCCCGCAGGGGACCTACGAGCAGTACTTC. Residues: CASRSPQGTYEQYF.

This chain connects TRBV24-1 to TRBJ2-3; 8 nucleotides agree with TRBD2. Germline V gene sequence: CDR1 KGHDR, CDR2 SFDVKD. Trimming cost V 9 bases and J 6 bases; bases outside gene matches: 10. There are 14 residues in the CDR3. CDR3 bases: TGTGCCACCGTGGGGAGCGGGAGTGACGATACGCAGTATTTT. Its protein product is CATVGSGSDDTQYF.

This sequence joins TRBV20-1 and TRBJ2-7; no clear D. The CDR3 loop spans 13 amino acids. CDR1 and CDR2 (germline): DFQATT, SNEGSKA (reference sequence). Trimming pared 3 bases from V and 0 bases from J, leaving 9 bases between. As DNA, the CDR3 is TGCAGTGCTAGGACCGATTTCTCCTACGAGCAGTACTTC. It translates to CSARTDFSYEQYF.

The chain joins TRBV12-3 or TRBV12-4 to TRBJ2-4, with 10 bases that match TRBD1. The J call is uncertain, as TRBJ2-7 better fits the DNA end. This CDR3 has 15 residues. DNA for the CDR3: TGTGCCAGCAGTCTCGAGGGACAGGGGTCCTACGAGCAGTACTTC. Protein: CASSLEGQGSYEQYF.

V gene TRBV5-6 combines with J gene TRBJ1-6; possible D gene TRBD1, 5 bases. CDR1 is SGHDT and CDR2 is YYEEEE in the germline V gene. V was pared by 0 bases and J by 6 bases, with 13 bases between. The CDR3 contains 16 residues. The CDR3 nucleotides are TGTGCCAGCAGCTTGGACAGGCTAAAACTTAATTCACCCCTCCACTTT. As protein: CASSLDRLKLNSPLHF.

The chain couples TRBV15 to TRBJ2-4; D unresolved. The germline V gene has CDR1 LNHNV and CDR2 YYDKDF (reference sequence). V shed 0 bases and J shed 1 base, with 10 bases lying between them. The CDR3 consists of 16 residues. CDR3 nucleotides: TGTGCCACCAGCAGAGATCGGCTATCGGCCAAAAACATTCAGTACTTC. As protein: CATSRDRLSAKNIQYF.

This chain joins TRBV20-1 and TRBJ2-7; the D gene is possibly TRBD1 (6 bases). The J call may be mistaken, given a closer DNA end match to TRBJ2-5. Germline CDR1 reads DFQATT; CDR2 reads SNEGSKA (reference sequence). The CDR3 is 11 amino acids. In DNA, the CDR3 is TGCAGTGCTATAGGGGGAGAGACCCAGTACTTC. It yields the protein CSAIGGETQYF.

This clonotype came up a few times. The chain has TRBV20-1 and TRBJ2-1; D perhaps matches TRBD2 (5 bases). The V and J ends lost 6 bases and 3 bases respectively, with 15 bases between them. CDR3 length: 14 residues. Germline V CDR1 and CDR2: DFQATT, SNEGSKA (reference sequence). This CDR3 reads CSAGGVASYNEQFF. As DNA, the CDR3 is TGCAGTGCGGGCGGAGTAGCGAGCTACAATGAGCAGTTCTTC.

This clonotype has only a few counts. The chain links TRBV7-3 to TRBJ2-7; 7 positions match TRBD1. Germline CDR1 reads SGHTA; CDR2 reads FQGTGA. Losses at the gene ends were 2 bases for V and 1 base for J; bases not matched to a gene: 5. The CDR3 sequence is 15 residues long. The CDR3 bases are TGTGCCAGCAGCTTAGCACCGGGACAGTCCTACGAGCAGTACTTC. Encoded protein: CASSLAPGQSYEQYF.

The chain joins TRBV7-9 to TRBJ1-1; the match to TRBD1 covers 7 bases. The CDR3 totals 15 residues. Trimming took 4 bases from V and 1 from J; bases not matched to a gene: 6. Germline lookup yields CDR1 SEHNR and CDR2 FQNEAQ (reference sequence). This CDR3 is CASSSRTGPNTEAFF. CDR3 sequence (DNA): TGTGCCAGCAGCTCCAGGACAGGACCGAACACTGAAGCTTTCTTT.

In its sample, this clonotype was seen many times. The V and J genes are TRBV28 and TRBJ1-2; a possible D gene is TRBD1 (5 bases). In germline, CDR1 is MDHEN, CDR2 SYDVKM. The ends were cut back, 5 bases at V and 6 bases at J, with 13 bases in the middle. The CDR3 extends over 13 amino acids. CDR3 sequence (DNA): TGTGCCAGCAGTCGCGACAGAGTTGATGGCTACACCTTC. It specifies CASSRDRVDGYTF.

The sample holds a few counts of this clonotype. The chain joins TRBV9 to TRBJ2-4; D remains ambiguous. Matching the DNA end better, TRBJ2-7 makes the J call doubtful. From germline, CDR1 is SGDLS and CDR2 YYNGEE. CDR3 length equals 14 residues. CDR3 sequence (DNA): TGTGCCAGCAGCGTATCCGGCCTCGCCTACGAGCAGTACTTC. Translating it yields CASSVSGLAYEQYF.

This clonotype was picked up a small number of times. The rearrangement joins TRBV7-8 to TRBJ2-5; 7 bases match TRBD1. CDR3 length: 13 residues. V shed 5 bases and J 2 bases; nucleotides not matched to a gene: 2. Germline lookup yields CDR1 SGHVS and CDR2 FQNEAQ. CDR3 DNA sequence: TGTGCCAGCAGCGAGGGACAGCAAGAGACCCAGTACTTC. This gives the protein CASSEGQQETQYF.

The chain combines TRBV15 with TRBJ2-5; TRBD2 is a possible D gene (6 bases). The V end lost 1 base, the J end lost 1 base, and 10 bases lay between the germline ends. The germline gives CDR1 LNHNV, CDR2 YYDKDF (reference sequence). The CDR3 runs to 15 residues. The chain's CDR3 is CATSRAWRGQETQYF. The CDR3 coding sequence is TGTGCCACCAGCAGAGCCTGGCGGGGCCAAGAGACCCAGTACTTC.

Points on this clonotype: The CDR3 does not close with the conserved phenylalanine or tryptophan, likely indicating a read error. This chain uses TRBV12-3 or TRBV12-4 with TRBJ2-7; D not certain. The J call may be incorrect, as the DNA end agrees better with TRBJ2-5. The CDR3 contains 12 residues. Here the CDR3 reads CASSALVETQYS. CDR3 in DNA: TGTGCCAGCAGCGCCCTGGTTGAGACCCAGTACTCC.

The V call is TRBV2, the J call TRBJ2-1; D possibly corresponds to TRBD1 (6 bases). The CDR3 is 18 residues long. Germline lookup yields CDR1 SNHLY and CDR2 FYNNEI. Deletions cut 6 bases from V and 9 bases from J, with 30 bases between. The CDR3 region is CASSSGTITAKGSGEQFF. CDR3 DNA sequence: TGTGCCAGCAGCTCCGGGACAATAACGGCGAAGGGGTCGGGTGAGCAGTTCTTC.

Written as DNA, the CDR3 is TGCGCCAGCAGCCAAGAAGTTGGGGGGTCCTCCTACGAGCAGTACTTC. This translates into CASSQEVGGSSYEQYF. The chain is built from TRBV4-3 and TRBJ2-7, with D maybe TRBD2 (6 bases). The germline V and J ends were trimmed by 0 bases and 0 bases, with 12 bases remaining between them. CDR3 size: 16 residues. Germline V lookup: CDR1 LGHNA, CDR2 YSLEER.

V is TRBV15 and J is TRBJ2-1, with D tentatively TRBD1 (6 bases). Deletions cut 5 bases from V and 7 bases from J, with 15 bases between. From germline, CDR1 is LNHNV and CDR2 YYDKDF (reference sequence). The CDR3 is 14 amino acids. The DNA of the CDR3 is TGTGCCACCAGCGGTGGACAGAGTCCTAATGAGCAGTTCTTC. This gives the protein CATSGGQSPNEQFF.

In its sample, this clonotype was seen a few times. V gene TRBV12-3 or TRBV12-4 combines with J gene TRBJ2-3, with 8 bases identical to TRBD1. The CDR3 sequence is 15 residues long. V lost 6 bases, J lost 2 bases, and 7 bases stayed unmatched. Here the CDR3 DNA reads TGTGCCAGCAGCTCCCAGGGGGCTCTCACAGATACGCAGTATTTT. Its protein is CASSSQGALTDTQYF.

The rearrangement links TRBV28 to TRBJ2-1; D is uncertain. The CDR3 spans 16 residues. The V gene lost 2 bases and the J gene lost 2 bases, with 13 bases spanning the gap. The germline CDR1 and CDR2 sequences are MDHEN and SYDVKM. The CDR3 sequence is CASSLARVATYNEQFF. DNA of the CDR3: TGTGCCAGCAGTTTAGCTAGAGTGGCCACCTACAATGAGCAGTTCTTC.

This clonotype was seen more than once but under ten times. The rearrangement uses TRBV7-9 and TRBJ2-5, with TRBD1 matching 9 bases. This CDR3 has 17 residues. J was trimmed by 0 bases and V by 0 bases; bases with no gene match: 5. Germline V gives CDR1 SEHNR, CDR2 FQNEAQ (reference sequence). The CDR3: CASSLATGTGYQETQYF. The CDR3 DNA reads TGTGCCAGCAGCTTAGCCACCGGGACAGGGTACCAAGAGACCCAGTACTTC. The full variable domain, its missing parts supplied by reference TRBV7-9 and TRBJ2-5, is DTGVSQNPRHKITKRGQNVTFRCDPISEHNRLYWYRQTLGQGPEFLTYFQNEAQLEKSRLLSDRFSAERPKGSFSTLEIQRTEQGDSAMYLCASSLATGTGYQETQYFGPGTRLLVL.

This rearrangement joins TRBV20-1 to TRBJ2-1; D may be TRBD1 or TRBD2 (5 bases each). The CDR3 runs to 13 residues. V lost 6 bases, J lost 3 bases, and 12 bases lay in between. CDR1 DFQATT and CDR2 SNEGSKA come from the germline V gene (reference sequence). The CDR3 DNA reads TGCAGTGCCGGGGACGTCAGCTACAATGAGCAGTTCTTC. It specifies CSAGDVSYNEQFF.

This sequence joins TRBV10-3 and TRBJ2-5, with 7 bases lining up with TRBD1. V was pared by 6 bases and J by 3 bases, with 10 bases of the junction left unmatched. Per germline, CDR1 ENHRY and CDR2 SYGVKD. CDR3 length: 15 amino acids. The DNA of the CDR3 is TGTGCCATCAGCTTAATCGGGACAGTAAAAGAGACCCAGTACTTC. This encodes CAISLIGTVKETQYF.

J is TRBJ2-1 and V is TRBV30, with D maybe TRBD1 (5 bases). This CDR3 is built from 14 residues. Germline V gene data show CDR1 as GTSNPN and CDR2 as SVGIG (reference sequence). V was pared by 0 bases and J by 6 bases, with 12 bases between. CDR3 coding DNA: TGTGCCTGGAGTGTACGACAGTTCAGCAATGAGCAGTTCTTC. This translates into CAWSVRQFSNEQFF.